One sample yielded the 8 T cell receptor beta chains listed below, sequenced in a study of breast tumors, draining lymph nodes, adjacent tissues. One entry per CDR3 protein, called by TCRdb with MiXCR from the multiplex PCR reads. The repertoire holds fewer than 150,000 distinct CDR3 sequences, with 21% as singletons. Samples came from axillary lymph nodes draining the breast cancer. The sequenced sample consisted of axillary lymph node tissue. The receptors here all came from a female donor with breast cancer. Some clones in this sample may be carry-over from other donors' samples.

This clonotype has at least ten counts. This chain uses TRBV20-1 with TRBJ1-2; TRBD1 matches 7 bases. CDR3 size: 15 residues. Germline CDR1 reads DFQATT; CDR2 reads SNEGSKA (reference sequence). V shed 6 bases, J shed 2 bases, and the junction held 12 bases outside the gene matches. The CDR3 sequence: CSAETPDRENYGYTF. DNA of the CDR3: TGCAGTGCCGAAACCCCAGACAGGGAGAACTATGGCTACACCTTC.

Written as DNA, the CDR3 is TGTGCCAGCAGCTTGCTTAGTACTAGCAGCCGCGTAGTAGCCCAGTACTTC. Translation gives CASSLLSTSSRVVAQYF. The chain recombines TRBV7-6 with TRBJ2-5; TRBD2 might be the D (6 bases). Trimming left V 3 bases short and J 9 bases short, with 26 bases between. The V gene's germline CDR1 is SGHVS and CDR2 FNYEAQ. CDR3 length: 17 residues.

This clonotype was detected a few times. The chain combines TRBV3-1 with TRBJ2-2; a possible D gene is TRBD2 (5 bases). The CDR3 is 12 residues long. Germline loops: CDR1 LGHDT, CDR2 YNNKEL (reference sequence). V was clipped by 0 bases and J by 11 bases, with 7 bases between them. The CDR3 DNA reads TGTGCCAGCAGCCAAGATGGAGGAGAGCTGTTTTTT. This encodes CASSQDGGELFF.

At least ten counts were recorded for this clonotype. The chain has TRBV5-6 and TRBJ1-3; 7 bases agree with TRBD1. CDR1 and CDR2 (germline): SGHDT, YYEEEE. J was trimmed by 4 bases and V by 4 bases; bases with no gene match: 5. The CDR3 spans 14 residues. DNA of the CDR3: TGTGCCAGCAGCCAGACAGGGTTCGGAAACACCATATATTTT. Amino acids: CASSQTGFGNTIYF.

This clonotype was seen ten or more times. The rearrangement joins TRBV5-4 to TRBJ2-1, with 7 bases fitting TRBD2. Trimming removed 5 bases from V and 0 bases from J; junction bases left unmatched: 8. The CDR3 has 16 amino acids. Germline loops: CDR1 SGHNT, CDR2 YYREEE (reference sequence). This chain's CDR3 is CASRPGTKSSYNEQFF. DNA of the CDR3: TGTGCCAGCAGGCCGGGGACTAAGAGCTCCTACAATGAGCAGTTCTTC.

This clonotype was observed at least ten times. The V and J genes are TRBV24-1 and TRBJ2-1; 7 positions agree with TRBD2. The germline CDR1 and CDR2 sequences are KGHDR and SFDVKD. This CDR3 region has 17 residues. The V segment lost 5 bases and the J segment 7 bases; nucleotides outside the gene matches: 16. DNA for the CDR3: TGTGCCACCAGTGGAGCGGGGAGCAATCTCGAGGGAAATGAGCAGTTCTTC. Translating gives CATSGAGSNLEGNEQFF.

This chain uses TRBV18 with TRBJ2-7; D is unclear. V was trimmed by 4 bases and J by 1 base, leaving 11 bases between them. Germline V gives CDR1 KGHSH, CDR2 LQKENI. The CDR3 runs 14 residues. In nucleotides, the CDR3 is TGTGCCAGCTCACTCCGGGCCAATTCCTACGAGCAGTACTTC. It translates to CASSLRANSYEQYF.

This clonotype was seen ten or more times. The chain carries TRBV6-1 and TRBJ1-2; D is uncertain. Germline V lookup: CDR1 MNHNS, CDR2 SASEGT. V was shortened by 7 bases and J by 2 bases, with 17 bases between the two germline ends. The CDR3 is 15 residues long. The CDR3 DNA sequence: TGTGCCAGCACTATTTATTTGGGAGGGAACTATGGCTACACCTTC. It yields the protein CASTIYLGGNYGYTF.